This T cell receptor (beta chain) was identified during a study of regulatory T cells in long-lasting Graves disease. Study-wide findings and caveats: Researchers reported studying only peripheral blood, not thyroid tissue. Reduced TCR diversity was observed in persistent Graves' patients versus newly diagnosed patients.

This clonotype has ten or more counts. Its matching antigen is unknown. CDR1 is SEHNR, CDR2 FQNEAQ, per germline (reference sequence). Trimming took 5 bases from V and 8 from J, leaving 15 bases between them. This CDR3 contains 14 residues. Arm-PCR of CDR3 regions with iRepertoire HTBI primers generated TCR beta libraries. TCRdb fed the multiplex PCR reads into MiXCR, producing one record per CDR3 protein. This sample carries around 420,000 distinct CDR3 sequences, around 15% of them seen once, and the ten largest clones take about a fifth. Time point given: newly diagnosed GD, antithyroid drugs for less than 3 months. Preparation of the TCR library used RNA extracted from PBMCs. The patient group derived from an endocrinology department in Xi'an, China.

This specimen consisted of peripheral blood mononuclear cells (PBMCs), obtained at new diagnosis, from a patient treated with antithyroid drugs. The rearrangement links TRBV7-9 to TRBJ1-4, with a tentative D call TRBD1 (6 bases). The receptor was derived from a female donor with Graves disease. CDR3 amino acids: CASSKFPGEEKLFF. CDR3 nucleotides: TGTGCCAGCAGCAAATTCCCAGGGGAAGAAAAACTGTTTTTT.